These 5 T cell receptor beta chains came from one sample sequenced in a study of vaccination effects on CD4 cells after COVID-19. The antigens for these receptors are not known. The protocol was immunoSEQ multiplex PCR, while the TCRdb copy is restricted to in-frame clones and leaves out a portion. The data show some 30,000 clones, more than 65% seen once. ViraFEST used viral peptide pools to expand antigen-specific CD4+ T cells before sequencing. CD4+ T cells were isolated after about eleven days of culture. All study participants received two doses of BNT162b2 or mRNA-1273 vaccine. The source material was CD4+ T cells from PBMCs cultured with HCoV-229E spike peptides, sampled after COVID-19 vaccination. The receptors stem from a human donor who received a COVID-19 vaccine.

The chain has TRBV18 and TRBJ1-2, with TRBD1 as a possible D gene (6 bases). Germline V gene sequence: CDR1 KGHSH, CDR2 LQKENI. V was clipped by 6 bases and J by 5 bases, with 22 bases between them. The CDR3 sequence is 16 residues long. CDR3 region: CASSQNRDNGFYGYTF. In DNA, the CDR3 is TGTGCCAGCTCGCAGAACCGGGACAACGGCTTTTATGGCTACACCTTC.

The V call is TRBV9, the J call TRBJ2-7; D possibly corresponds to TRBD1 (6 bases). Per germline, CDR1 SGDLS and CDR2 YYNGEE. This CDR3 comprises 17 residues. Between the trimmed V and J ends, which lost 1 base and 0 bases, there was a span of 17 bases. The DNA for the CDR3 is TGTGCCAGCAGCGTATCGGAGTCCCAGGGGCTCTCCTACGAGCAGTACTTC. Translated, it gives CASSVSESQGLSYEQYF.

The rearrangement links TRBV5-7 to TRBJ2-5, with D hard to call. TRBV5-7 is filed as an ORF, its function uncertain. This CDR3 has 12 residues. V was cut by 0 bases and J by 1 base, with 1 base left in between. CDR3 nucleotide sequence: TGTGCCAGCAGCTTGGCCCAAGAGACCCAGTACTTC. Amino acid sequence: CASSLAQETQYF.

This chain joins TRBV2 and TRBJ2-1; 7 positions match TRBD1. The germline V gene encodes CDR1 SNHLY and CDR2 FYNNEI. The CDR3 runs 16 residues. J lost 0 bases, V lost 8 bases, and 10 bases had no gene match. CDR3 in amino acids: CASGDYRGTSYNEQFF. The CDR3 DNA follows: TGTGCCAGCGGCGACTACAGGGGTACCTCCTACAATGAGCAGTTCTTC.

The rearrangement uses TRBV18 and TRBJ1-2; D uncertain. The germline gives CDR1 KGHSH, CDR2 LQKENI. Trimming stripped 1 base from V and 0 bases from J, with 12 bases between. The CDR3 sequence is 16 residues long. The CDR3 reads CASSPRGIDANYGYTF. The CDR3 DNA reads TGTGCCAGCTCACCACGAGGCATTGACGCTAACTATGGCTACACCTTC.